The source of this T cell receptor (beta chain) is a study of blood T cell repertoires in COVID-19. TCRdb keeps only in-frame clones here, not all; method: immunoSEQ multiplex PCR. The repertoire holds roughly 250,000 clones, with more than 75% as singletons. Germline V gene lookup returns CDR1 SGHTA and CDR2 FQGTGA. The CDR3 consists of 16 residues. J gave up 1 base and V 5 bases, and 6 bases lay outside the gene matches. The V call is TRBV7-3, the J call TRBJ2-2; TRBD2 matches at 8 bases. This TCR was sampled from a woman between 45 and 65 years old who had recovered from COVID-19. Sequencing was performed on PBMCs or T cells enriched from blood (not recorded which). In DNA form, the CDR3 reads TGTGCCAGCAGCCCGGCGGGAGGACGGAACACCGGGGAGCTGTTTTTT. Residues: CASSPAGGRNTGELFF.